A selection of T cell receptor beta chains follows, all from one sample in a study of Ad26.COV2.S vaccination and SARS-CoV-2 variants. Data came from immunoSEQ multiplex PCR; TCRdb stores just in-frame clones and leaves some out. The sample gives hundreds of thousands of clones, about 89% of which show up once; about 5% is in the top ten. The sample was peripheral blood, taken in a trial of Ad26.COV2.S vaccine versus placebo. These receptor sequences come from a person aged 18-65 years who received the Ad26.COV2.S COVID-19 vaccine or a placebo. Each CDR3 is given with its conserved first and last residue. The D gene is left open where the match is weak. Clone sizes are given selectively: once, few, many, or a class where the clone is expanded.

DNA: TGTGCCAGCAGTCTGTCCGGGACAGGAATGAACACTGAAGCTTTCTTT; CDR3: CASSLSGTGMNTEAFF; J: TRBJ1-1; size: .; D: TRBD1; V: TRBV27
DNA: TGTGCCAGCAGAGGACAGGGCACAGATACGCAGTATTTT; CDR3: CASRGQGTDTQYF; J: TRBJ2-3; size: .; D: TRBD1; V: TRBV2
DNA: TGTGCCAGCAGCTTAGTAGTCTTTAGCTCCTACAATGAGCAGTTCTTC; CDR3: CASSLVVFSSYNEQFF; J: TRBJ2-1; size: .; D: .; V: TRBV11-2
DNA: TGTGCCAGCTCATTATCTCCCGGCAGGGTCAATGAGCAGTTCTTC; CDR3: CASSLSPGRVNEQFF; J: TRBJ2-1; size: few; D: .; V: TRBV18
DNA: TGCGCCAGCAGTGAGCCTTCTCGTGCCACTGAAGCTTTCTTT; CDR3: CASSEPSRATEAFF; J: TRBJ1-1; size: .; D: .; V: TRBV10-2
DNA: TGTGCCTGGAGTTTCACCGGGGGACAGGGGGTCCAGCCCCAGCATTTT; CDR3: CAWSFTGGQGVQPQHF; J: TRBJ1-5; size: .; D: TRBD1; V: TRBV30
DNA: TGTGCCAGCAGCTTATGGGCCCGGACAGGGGCCTACGAGCAGTACTTC; CDR3: CASSLWARTGAYEQYF; J: TRBJ2-7; size: .; D: TRBD1; V: TRBV7-9
DNA: TGTGCCACCAGGTTAGCGGGATCTGACAATGAGCAGTTCTTC; CDR3: CATRLAGSDNEQFF; J: TRBJ2-1; size: .; D: TRBD2; V: TRBV15
DNA: TGTGCCAGCAGCACACAGGACAGGGTGGGCACCGGGGAGCTGTTTTTT; CDR3: CASSTQDRVGTGELFF; J: TRBJ2-2; size: .; D: TRBD1; V: TRBV7-2
DNA: TGTGCCAGCGTCTCATGGGCTAGCGGGAGAAATGAGCAGTTCTTC; CDR3: CASVSWASGRNEQFF; J: TRBJ2-1; size: .; D: TRBD2; V: TRBV28
DNA: TGTGCCAGCAGCCCTGACAGCGGGGCCGGCAATGAGCAGTTCTTC; CDR3: CASSPDSGAGNEQFF; J: TRBJ2-1; size: .; D: TRBD2; V: TRBV5-4
DNA: TGTGCCAGCAGCCCTGGACAGAGAGGTTCTAGCGGGGCTAACAATGAGCAGTTCTTC; CDR3: CASSPGQRGSSGANNEQFF; J: TRBJ2-1; size: .; D: TRBD2; V: TRBV6-2/TRBV6-3
DNA: TGTGCCAGCAAGAGCCCGGGACAGGGTGGAGAAAAACTGTTTTTT; CDR3: CASKSPGQGGEKLFF; J: TRBJ1-4; size: few; D: TRBD1; V: TRBV27
DNA: TGTGCCAGCAGTGGCACAGTGCACCAAGAGACCCAGTACTTC; CDR3: CASSGTVHQETQYF; J: TRBJ2-5; size: .; D: .; V: TRBV2
DNA: TGTGCCTGGAGTGTAACAGGGTGGAACACTGAAGCTTTCTTT; CDR3: CAWSVTGWNTEAFF; J: TRBJ1-1; size: .; D: .; V: TRBV30
DNA: TGTGCCTGCTCGGGACAGGGGAATAGGGGACAGCATTTT; CDR3: CACSGQGNRGQHF; J: TRBJ1-5; size: few; D: TRBD1; V: TRBV19
DNA: TGTGCCAGCAGCGAGGGACAGAACACCGGGGAGCTGTTTTTT; CDR3: CASSEGQNTGELFF; J: TRBJ2-2; size: once; D: .; V: TRBV9
DNA: TGTGCCAGCAGCCCCCACTCCAGCTCCTACAATGAGCAGTTCTTC; CDR3: CASSPHSSSYNEQFF; J: TRBJ2-1; size: .; D: .; V: TRBV7-2
DNA: TGTGCCAGCAGGGGTAGCGGGAGTCGTATCTACGAGCAGTACTTC; CDR3: CASRGSGSRIYEQYF; J: TRBJ2-7; size: .; D: TRBD2; V: TRBV6-5
DNA: TGTGCCAGCAGCGCTGGACACAGGGTCATAGATTCACCCCTCCACTTT; CDR3: CASSAGHRVIDSPLHF; J: TRBJ1-6; size: .; D: .; V: TRBV7-2
DNA: TGCGCCAGCAGCTTGACCACTACAGGGACTGGGGAAGCTTTCTTT; CDR3: CASSLTTTGTGEAFF; J: TRBJ1-1; size: .; D: .; V: TRBV5-1
DNA: TGTGCCAGCAGCTTAGCGCCAGGACTAGCGGGGGGGAGCACAGATACGCAGTATTTT; CDR3: CASSLAPGLAGGSTDTQYF; J: TRBJ2-3; size: .; D: TRBD2; V: TRBV7-9
DNA: TGTGCCAGCTCACCACCGAAAGGGGCAGGCCTTAATGAAAAACTGTTTTTT; CDR3: CASSPPKGAGLNEKLFF; J: TRBJ1-4; size: .; D: .; V: TRBV18
DNA: TGTGCCAGCAGCTTACTACCCTTGGGTGAAAAACTGTTTTTT; CDR3: CASSLLPLGEKLFF; J: TRBJ1-4; size: .; D: .; V: TRBV7-8
DNA: TGTGCCAGCAGCCGTGGACTAGCGGAGTCAGGTCAATACAATGAGCAGTTCTTC; CDR3: CASSRGLAESGQYNEQFF; J: TRBJ2-1; size: .; D: TRBD2; V: TRBV3-1/TRBV3-2
DNA: TGTGCCAGCAGTTACGAAGAAGGCCGAACTTCCTACGAGCAGTACTTC; CDR3: CASSYEEGRTSYEQYF; J: TRBJ2-7; size: once; D: .; V: TRBV6-5
DNA: TGTGCCAGCAGCCCAGGGCTCTCCTATAATTCACCCCTCCACTTT; CDR3: CASSPGLSYNSPLHF; J: TRBJ1-6; size: .; D: .; V: TRBV7-9
DNA: TGTGCCAGCAGTGACCACGGGGATGGGGCCTCCTCTAGCAATCAGCCCCAGCATTTT; CDR3: CASSDHGDGASSSNQPQHF; J: TRBJ1-5; size: .; D: .; V: TRBV2
DNA: TGTGCCAGCAGTTTCCCTCATACCACTAGAGATACGCAGTATTTT; CDR3: CASSFPHTTRDTQYF; J: TRBJ2-3; size: .; D: .; V: TRBV28
DNA: TGTGCCAGCAGCGGAAGAAACAGGGCCGGCTACACCTTC; CDR3: CASSGRNRAGYTF; J: TRBJ1-2; size: once; D: .; V: TRBV9
DNA: TGTGCCAGCAGTGCATCAGGGAGCTCCTACGAGCAGTACTTC; CDR3: CASSASGSSYEQYF; J: TRBJ2-7; size: .; D: .; V: TRBV6-6
DNA: TGTGCCAGCAGTTATGGCAGGGGTGCGGGCGAGCAGTTCTTC; CDR3: CASSYGRGAGEQFF; J: TRBJ2-1; size: .; D: .; V: TRBV6-9
DNA: TGTGCCAGCAGCCTCCCTTCGGGGACAGGGGGAACAAATAGCAATCAGCCCCAGCATTTT; CDR3: CASSLPSGTGGTNSNQPQHF; J: TRBJ1-5; size: .; D: TRBD1; V: TRBV2
DNA: TGTGCCAGCAGTTTAAGCCTAGGTCAGCCCCAGCATTTT; CDR3: CASSLSLGQPQHF; J: TRBJ1-5; size: once; D: .; V: TRBV12-3/TRBV12-4
DNA: TGTGCCAGCAGCCAAGCAGCGGCCGGGGAGCAGTACTTC; CDR3: CASSQAAAGEQYF; J: TRBJ2-7; size: .; D: .; V: TRBV3-1/TRBV3-2
DNA: TGTGCCAGCAGCTCCCTTCACGGACGATCTAGCACAGATACGCAGTATTTT; CDR3: CASSSLHGRSSTDTQYF; J: TRBJ2-3; size: .; D: .; V: TRBV3-1/TRBV3-2
DNA: TGTGCCAGCAGTTACTCCGCAGATTACAATGAGCAGTTCTTC; CDR3: CASSYSADYNEQFF; J: TRBJ2-1; size: .; D: .; V: TRBV6-5
DNA: TGTGCCAGCAGCAGGTGGGACAGCCCCTACGAGCAGTACTTC; CDR3: CASSRWDSPYEQYF; J: TRBJ2-7; size: .; D: TRBD1; V: TRBV5-6
DNA: TGCAGCGTTGTGGCGTTTTACGAGCAGTACTTC; CDR3: CSVVAFYEQYF; J: TRBJ2-7; size: .; D: .; V: TRBV29-1
DNA: TGTGCCAGCAGCTTAAATCGCGGCGTAGCCAACGGGAATGAGCAGTTCTTC; CDR3: CASSLNRGVANGNEQFF; J: TRBJ2-1; size: .; D: .; V: TRBV11-2
DNA: TGTGCCAGCAGCTTGAGGGGAAGCGTGGGTTTCTTT; CDR3: CASSLRGSVGFF; J: TRBJ1-1; size: .; D: .; V: TRBV5-6
DNA: TGCGCCAGCAGGAGGGGACAACAAGAGACCCAGTACTTC; CDR3: CASRRGQQETQYF; J: TRBJ2-5; size: .; D: .; V: TRBV5-1
DNA: TGTGCCAGCAGCTTGGGAGGGAACACTGAAGCTTTCTTT; CDR3: CASSLGGNTEAFF; J: TRBJ1-1; size: once; D: .; V: TRBV5-6
DNA: TGTGCCAGCAGCCTACTGGGAGGGAACACTGAAGCTTTCTTT; CDR3: CASSLLGGNTEAFF; J: TRBJ1-1; size: few; D: .; V: TRBV7-9
DNA: TGTGCCAGCTCACCAGACGCCCCGGGACAGGGCCGCTATGGCTACACCTTC; CDR3: CASSPDAPGQGRYGYTF; J: TRBJ1-2; size: .; D: TRBD1; V: TRBV18
DNA: TGTGCCTGGAGTGTGGTCCGGGGGCGCGAGCAGTACTTC; CDR3: CAWSVVRGREQYF; J: TRBJ2-7; size: .; D: .; V: TRBV30